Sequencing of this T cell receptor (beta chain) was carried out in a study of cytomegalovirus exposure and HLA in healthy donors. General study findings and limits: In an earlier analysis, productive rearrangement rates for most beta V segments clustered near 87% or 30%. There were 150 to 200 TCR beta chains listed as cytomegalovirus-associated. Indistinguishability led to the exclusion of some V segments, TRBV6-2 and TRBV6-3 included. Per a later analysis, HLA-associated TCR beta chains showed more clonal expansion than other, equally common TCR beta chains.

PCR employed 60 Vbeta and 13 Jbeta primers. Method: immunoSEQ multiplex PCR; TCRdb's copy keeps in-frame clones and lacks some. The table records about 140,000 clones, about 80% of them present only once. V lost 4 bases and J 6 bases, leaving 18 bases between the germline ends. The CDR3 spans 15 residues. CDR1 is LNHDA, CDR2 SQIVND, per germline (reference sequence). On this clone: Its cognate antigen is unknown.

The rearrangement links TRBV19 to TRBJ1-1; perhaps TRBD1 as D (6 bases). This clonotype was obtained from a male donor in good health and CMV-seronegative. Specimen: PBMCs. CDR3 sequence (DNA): TGTGCCAGTAGTACGGCACAGGGTGGTTGGGCTGAAGCTTTCTTT. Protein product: CASSTAQGGWAEAFF.